Below, one T cell receptor (beta chain) is given with its context. Its specificity is unknown. The data are from a study of post-analysis software for immune sequencing data. At the level of the study: Patients with relapsing-remitting, secondary progressive and progressive-relapsing multiple sclerosis courses were all represented. General observations from the study: Compared with controls, patients showed significantly lower normalized Chao1 diversity. Higher frequency in patients than in controls was seen for about five TRBV segments, with TRBV5-6, TRBV5-1 and TRBV20-1 among them.

Prepared libraries of TCR beta cDNA carried unique molecular identifiers. MiXCR was run by TCRdb on the PCR reads, yielding one entry per CDR3 protein. The sample holds fewer than 900,000 distinct CDR3 sequences, 40% to 55% seen once. Germline CDR1 reads MDHEN; CDR2 reads SYDVKM. The CDR3 has 13 residues. Trimming cost V 9 bases and J 6 bases, with 15 bases left between them. This rearrangement joins TRBV28 to TRBJ1-5, with D unresolved. The receptor was isolated from a girl aged 10-17 years with multiple sclerosis. The source material was blood. The CDR3 loop reads CASLSRGGQPQHF. DNA of the CDR3: TGTGCCAGTCTAAGCCGTGGAGGTCAGCCCCAGCATTTT.